The 5 T cell receptor beta chains reported below all come from one sample, sequenced in a study of cytomegalovirus exposure and HLA in healthy donors. It was with 60 Vbeta and 13 Jbeta primers that the PCR ran. The method was immunoSEQ multiplex PCR; TCRdb's version includes in-frame clones alone and lacks a portion of them. The sample holds roughly 160,000 clones, approximately 81% seen once. The material sequenced was PBMCs. Receptors were obtained from a female donor in good health and CMV-seronegative.

This chain joins TRBV29-1 and TRBJ2-7; possibly TRBD2 for D (5 bases). The germline V gene has CDR1 SQVTM and CDR2 ANQGSEA. There are 11 residues in the CDR3. With 5 bases removed from V and 3 bases from J, the gap between germline ends came to 8 bases. CDR3 in amino acids: CSVWAGYEQYF. The CDR3 DNA is TGCAGCGTTTGGGCGGGCTACGAGCAGTACTTC.

The chain has TRBV13 and TRBJ2-7, with 12 bases matching TRBD2. This CDR3 region has 14 residues. Germline assignment: CDR1 PRHDT and CDR2 FYEKMQ (reference sequence). After removal of 5 bases from V and 6 bases from J, the junction contained 5 bases not matched to a gene. CDR3 sequence reads: CASSPRTSGAEQYF. The DNA of the CDR3 is TGTGCCAGCAGCCCTCGGACTAGCGGGGCCGAGCAGTACTTC.

The rearrangement joins TRBV5-1 to TRBJ2-1; 7 nucleotides align to TRBD2. J lost 0 bases, V lost 1 base, and 4 bases had no gene match. This CDR3 contains 16 residues. Germline loops: CDR1 SGHRS, CDR2 YFSETQ. The CDR3 here is CASSLMGGSSYNEQFF. CDR3 nucleotides: TGCGCCAGCAGCTTGATGGGCGGGAGCTCCTACAATGAGCAGTTCTTC.

The chain carries TRBV7-3 and TRBJ1-1, with D possibly matching TRBD1 (5 bases). The V end was cut by 5 bases, the J end by 1 base, with 8 bases between. Germline V CDR1 and CDR2: SGHTA, FQGTGA. CDR3 length: 13 amino acids. Here the CDR3 DNA reads TGTGCCAGCAGCGTAGACAGGAACACTGAAGCTTTCTTT. Residues: CASSVDRNTEAFF. Full variable domain (outside the CDR3, taken from reference TRBV7-3 and TRBJ1-1): GAGVSQTPSNKVTEKGKYVELRCDPISGHTALYWYRQSLGQGPEFLIYFQGTGAADDSGLPNDRFFAVRPEGSVSTLKIQRTERGDSAVYLCASSVDRNTEAFFGQGTRLTVV.

The chain carries TRBV7-7 and TRBJ2-5; possible D gene TRBD1, 7 bases. The CDR3 spans 13 residues. CDR1 is SSHAT, CDR2 FNYEAQ, per germline (reference sequence). The CDR3 nucleotides read TGTGCTAGCGGCCGGGACAGTACAGAGACCCAGTACTTC. The encoded protein is CASGRDSTETQYF.